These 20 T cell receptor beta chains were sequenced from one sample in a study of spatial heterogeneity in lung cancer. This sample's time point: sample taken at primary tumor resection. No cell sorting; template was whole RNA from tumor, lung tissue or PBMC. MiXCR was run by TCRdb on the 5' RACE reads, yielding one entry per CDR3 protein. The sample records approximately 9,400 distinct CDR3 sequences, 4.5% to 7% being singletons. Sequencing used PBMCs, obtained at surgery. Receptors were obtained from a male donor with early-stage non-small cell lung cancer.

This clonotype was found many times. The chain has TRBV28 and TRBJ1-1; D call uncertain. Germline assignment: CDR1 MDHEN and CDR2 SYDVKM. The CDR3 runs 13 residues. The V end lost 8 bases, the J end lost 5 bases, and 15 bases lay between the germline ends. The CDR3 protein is CASLWAKGTEAFF. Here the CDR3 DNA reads TGTGCCAGCCTCTGGGCGAAGGGAACTGAAGCTTTCTTT.

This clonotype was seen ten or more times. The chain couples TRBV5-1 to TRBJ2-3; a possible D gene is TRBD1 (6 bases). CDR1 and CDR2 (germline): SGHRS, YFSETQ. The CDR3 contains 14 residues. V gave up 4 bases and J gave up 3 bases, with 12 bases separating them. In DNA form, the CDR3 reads TGCGCCAGCAGCCCCCCCGACAGGACAGATACGCAGTATTTT. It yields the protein CASSPPDRTDTQYF.

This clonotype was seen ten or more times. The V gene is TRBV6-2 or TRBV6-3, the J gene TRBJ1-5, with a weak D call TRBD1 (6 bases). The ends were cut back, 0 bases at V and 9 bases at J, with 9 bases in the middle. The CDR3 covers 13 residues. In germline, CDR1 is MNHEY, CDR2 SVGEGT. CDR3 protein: CASSYSRGGPQHF. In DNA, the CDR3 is TGTGCCAGCAGTTACTCGAGGGGGGGGCCCCAGCATTTT.

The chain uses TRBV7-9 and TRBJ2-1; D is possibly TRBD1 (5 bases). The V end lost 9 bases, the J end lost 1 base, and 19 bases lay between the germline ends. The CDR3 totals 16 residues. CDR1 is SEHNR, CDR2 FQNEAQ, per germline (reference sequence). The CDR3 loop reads CASLQGVVRSYNEQFF. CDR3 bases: TGTGCCAGTCTACAAGGGGTGGTGAGGTCCTACAATGAGCAGTTCTTC.

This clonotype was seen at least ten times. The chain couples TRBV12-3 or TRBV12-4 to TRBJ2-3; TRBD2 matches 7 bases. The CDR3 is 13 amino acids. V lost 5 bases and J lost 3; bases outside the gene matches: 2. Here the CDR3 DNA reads TGTGCCAGCAGTCCTAGCGGTACAGATACGCAGTATTTT. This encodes CASSPSGTDTQYF.

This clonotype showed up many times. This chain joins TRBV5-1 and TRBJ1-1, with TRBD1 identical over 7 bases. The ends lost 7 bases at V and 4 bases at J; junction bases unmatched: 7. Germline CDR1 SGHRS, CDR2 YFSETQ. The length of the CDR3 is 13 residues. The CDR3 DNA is TGCGCCAGCGCCACAGGGGCTGGCACTGAAGCTTTCTTT. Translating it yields CASATGAGTEAFF.

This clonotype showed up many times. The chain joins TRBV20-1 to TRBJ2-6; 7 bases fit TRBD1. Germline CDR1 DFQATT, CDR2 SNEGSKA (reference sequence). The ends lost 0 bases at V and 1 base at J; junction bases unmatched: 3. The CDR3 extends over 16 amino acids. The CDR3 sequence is CSARDTGESGANVLTF. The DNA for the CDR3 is TGCAGTGCTAGAGATACAGGGGAGTCTGGGGCCAACGTCCTGACTTTC.

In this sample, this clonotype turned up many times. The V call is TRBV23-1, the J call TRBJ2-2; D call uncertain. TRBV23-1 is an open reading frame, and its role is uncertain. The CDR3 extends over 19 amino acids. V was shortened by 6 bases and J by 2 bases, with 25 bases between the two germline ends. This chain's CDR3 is CASSTMPEQPWGNTGELFF. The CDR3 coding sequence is TGCGCCAGCAGCACAATGCCCGAACAACCTTGGGGTAACACCGGGGAGCTGTTTTTT.

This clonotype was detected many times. CDR3 in amino acids: CASSPREGGVTEAFF. The CDR3 nucleotides read TGTGCCAGCAGCCCTCGGGAGGGGGGAGTTACTGAAGCTTTCTTT. The rearrangement joins TRBV7-2 to TRBJ1-1, with a possible D match to TRBD1 (6 bases). V was trimmed by 5 bases and J by 5 bases, leaving 18 bases between them. The CDR3 is made up of 15 amino acids. Germline-derived CDR1 and CDR2 are SGHTA and FQGNSA.

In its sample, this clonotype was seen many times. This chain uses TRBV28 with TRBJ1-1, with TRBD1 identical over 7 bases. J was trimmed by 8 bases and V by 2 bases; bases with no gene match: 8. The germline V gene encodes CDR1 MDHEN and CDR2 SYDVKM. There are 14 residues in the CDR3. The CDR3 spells CASSLPQDRIEAFF. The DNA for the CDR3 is TGTGCCAGCAGTTTACCCCAGGACAGGATCGAAGCTTTCTTT.

The CDR3 region is CASSLGTRRELFF. In DNA form, the CDR3 reads TGTGCCAGCAGCCTAGGGACACGCCGGGAGCTGTTTTTT. The chain couples TRBV7-2 to TRBJ2-2; weak D call: TRBD1 (6 bases). CDR1 is SGHTA, CDR2 FQGNSA, per germline. This CDR3 spans 13 amino acids. The V end was cut by 5 bases, the J end by 9 bases, with 13 bases between.

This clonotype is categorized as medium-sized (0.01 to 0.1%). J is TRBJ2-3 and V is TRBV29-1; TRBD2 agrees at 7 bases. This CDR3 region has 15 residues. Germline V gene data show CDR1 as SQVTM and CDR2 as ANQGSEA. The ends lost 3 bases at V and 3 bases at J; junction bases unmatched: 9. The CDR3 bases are TGCAGCGTTGATCGGGAGGCCGGGCGAACAGATACGCAGTATTTT. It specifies CSVDREAGRTDTQYF.

In DNA form, the CDR3 reads TGCAGCGTCTTACTCCAAGAGACCCAGTACTTC. Translating gives CSVLLQETQYF. The chain recombines TRBV29-1 with TRBJ2-5; D remains unclear. The germline V gene encodes CDR1 SQVTM and CDR2 ANQGSEA. The CDR3 has 11 amino acids. Trimming took off 6 bases at V and 1 base at J, with 6 bases between the two ends.

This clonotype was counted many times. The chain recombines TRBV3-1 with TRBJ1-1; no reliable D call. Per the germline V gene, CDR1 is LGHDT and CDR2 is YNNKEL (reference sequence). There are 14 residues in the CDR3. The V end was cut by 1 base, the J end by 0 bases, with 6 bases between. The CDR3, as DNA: TGTGCCAGCAGCCAAGGTCAGATGAACACTGAAGCTTTCTTT. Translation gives CASSQGQMNTEAFF.

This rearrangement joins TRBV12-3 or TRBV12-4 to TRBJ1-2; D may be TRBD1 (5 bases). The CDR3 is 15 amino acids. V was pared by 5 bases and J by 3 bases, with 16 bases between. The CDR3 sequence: CASSPRGALYYGYTF. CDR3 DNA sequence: TGTGCCAGCAGTCCTCGAGGGGCTTTATACTATGGCTACACCTTC.

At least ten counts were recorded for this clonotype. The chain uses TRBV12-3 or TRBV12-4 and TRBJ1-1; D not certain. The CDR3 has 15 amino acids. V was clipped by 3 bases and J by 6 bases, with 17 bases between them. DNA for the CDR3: TGTGCCAGCAGTTTGTTAAGATCTACCGGGGCTGAAGCTTTCTTT. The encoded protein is CASSLLRSTGAEAFF.

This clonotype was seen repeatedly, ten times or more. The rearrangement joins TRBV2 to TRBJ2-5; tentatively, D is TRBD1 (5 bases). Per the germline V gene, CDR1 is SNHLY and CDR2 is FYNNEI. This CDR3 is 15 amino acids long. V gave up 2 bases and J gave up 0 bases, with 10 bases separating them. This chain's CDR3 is CASSEQDTNQETQYF. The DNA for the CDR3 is TGTGCCAGCAGTGAACAGGACACTAACCAAGAGACCCAGTACTTC. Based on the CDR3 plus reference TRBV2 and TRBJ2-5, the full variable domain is EPEVTQTPSHQVTQMGQEVILRCVPISNHLYFYWYRQILGQKVEFLVSFYNNEISEKSEIFDDQFSVERPDGSNFTLKIRSTKLEDSAMYFCASSEQDTNQETQYFGPGTRLLVL.

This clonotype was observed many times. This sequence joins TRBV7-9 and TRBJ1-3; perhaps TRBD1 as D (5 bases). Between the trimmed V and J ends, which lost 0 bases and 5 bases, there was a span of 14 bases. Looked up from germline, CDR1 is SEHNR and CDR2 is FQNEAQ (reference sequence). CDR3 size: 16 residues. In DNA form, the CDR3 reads TGTGCCAGCAGCTTAGCTTCCGGGGCACGTCGAAACACCATATATTTT. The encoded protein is CASSLASGARRNTIYF.

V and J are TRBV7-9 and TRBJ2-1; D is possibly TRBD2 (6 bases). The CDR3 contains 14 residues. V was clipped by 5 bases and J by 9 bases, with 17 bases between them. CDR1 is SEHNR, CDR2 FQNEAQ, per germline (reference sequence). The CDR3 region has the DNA TGTGCCAGCAGCCATCAGGCGGGGCTGGGTGAGCAGTTCTTC. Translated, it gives CASSHQAGLGEQFF.

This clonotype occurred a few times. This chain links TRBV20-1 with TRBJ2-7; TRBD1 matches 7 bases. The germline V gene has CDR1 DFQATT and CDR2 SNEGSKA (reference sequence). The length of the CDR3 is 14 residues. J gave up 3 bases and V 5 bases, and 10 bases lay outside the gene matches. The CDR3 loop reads CSAPKPGQHYEQYF. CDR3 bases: TGCAGTGCTCCGAAGCCGGGACAGCACTACGAGCAGTACTTC.